The clone carrying this T cell receptor (beta chain) was seen more than once but under ten times. This entry is derived from a study of T-cell reconstitution after alpha-beta-depleted transplantation in children. Preparation of the TCRbeta library involved a method that used unique molecular identifiers. One entry per CDR3 protein, called by TCRdb with MiXCR from the PCR reads. The table records about 540,000 distinct CDR3 sequences, around 17% of them present only once. Germline lookup yields CDR1 KGHSH and CDR2 LQKENI. This CDR3 is 14 amino acids long. Trimming removed 3 bases from V and 9 bases from J, with 17 bases in between.

This chain uses TRBV18 with TRBJ1-2; D perhaps matches TRBD1 (5 bases). Sample: PBMCs from the stem cell graft donor, taken from the stem cell graft. The source is a human donor who donated a stem cell graft to a child with acute lymphoblastic leukemia. In DNA, the CDR3 is TGTGCCAGCTCACCCGATACAGGTCACCGCCGCTACACCTTC. It translates to CASSPDTGHRRYTF. Filled out from reference TRBV18 and TRBJ1-2, the complete variable domain reads NAGVMQNPRHLVRRRGQEARLRCSPMKGHSHVYWYRQLPEEGLKFMVYLQKENIIDESGMPKERFSAEFPKEGPSILRIQQVVRGDSAAYFCASSPDTGHRRYTFGSGTRLTVV.